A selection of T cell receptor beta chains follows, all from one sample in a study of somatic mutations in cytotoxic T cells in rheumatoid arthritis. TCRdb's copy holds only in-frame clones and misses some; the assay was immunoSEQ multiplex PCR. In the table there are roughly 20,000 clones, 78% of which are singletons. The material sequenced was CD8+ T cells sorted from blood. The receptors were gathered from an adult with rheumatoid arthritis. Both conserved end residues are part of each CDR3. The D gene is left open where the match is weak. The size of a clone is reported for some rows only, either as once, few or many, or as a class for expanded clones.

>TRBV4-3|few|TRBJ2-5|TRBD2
CASSQERSSGGETQYF
TGCGCCAGCAGCCAAGAGAGGTCTAGCGGGGGGGAGACCCAGTACTTC
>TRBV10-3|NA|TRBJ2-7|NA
CAISGGESSYEQYF
TGTGCCATCAGTGGTGGGGAGAGCTCCTACGAGCAGTACTTC
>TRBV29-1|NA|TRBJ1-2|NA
CSVEVVQGRDYGYTF
TGCAGCGTTGAAGTCGTCCAGGGGAGGGATTACGGCTACACCTTC
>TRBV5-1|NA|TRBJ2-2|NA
CASSPPTGNTGELFF
TGCGCCAGCAGCCCCCCTACAGGGAACACCGGGGAGCTGTTTTTT
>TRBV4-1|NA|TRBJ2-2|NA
CASSFRGTGELFF
TGCGCCAGCAGCTTCCGGGGGACCGGGGAGCTGTTTTTT
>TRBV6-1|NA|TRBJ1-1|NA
CASSEASGRLNTEAFF
TGTGCCAGCAGTGAAGCGTCGGGACGGTTGAACACTGAAGCTTTCTTT
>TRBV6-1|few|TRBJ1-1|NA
CASSEFVSMNTEAFF
TGTGCCAGCAGTGAATTTGTCAGCATGAACACTGAAGCTTTCTTT
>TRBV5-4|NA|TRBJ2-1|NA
CASSSGTYNEQFF
TGTGCCAGCAGCTCCGGGACTTACAATGAGCAGTTCTTC
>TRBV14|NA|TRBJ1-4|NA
CASSQAKVSTNEKLFF
TGTGCCAGCAGCCAAGCAAAGGTTTCAACTAATGAAAAACTGTTTTTT
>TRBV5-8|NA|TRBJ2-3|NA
CASSLLESTDTQYF
TGTGCCAGCAGCTTGTTGGAAAGCACAGATACGCAGTATTTT
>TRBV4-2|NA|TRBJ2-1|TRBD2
CASSQRERADNEQFF
TGTGCCAGCAGCCAGCGGGAGAGAGCCGACAATGAGCAGTTCTTC
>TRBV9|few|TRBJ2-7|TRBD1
CASSVSYRGHEQYF
TGTGCCAGCAGCGTAAGCTACAGGGGCCACGAGCAGTACTTC
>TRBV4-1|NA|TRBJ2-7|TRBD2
CASSQFTSGSGEQYF
TGCGCCAGCAGCCAATTCACTAGCGGGAGTGGCGAGCAGTACTTC
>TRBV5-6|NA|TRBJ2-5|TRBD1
CASSLAGDSQETQYF
TGTGCCAGCAGCTTGGCCGGGGACAGTCAAGAGACCCAGTACTTC
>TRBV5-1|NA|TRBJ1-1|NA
CASSLYPGNTEAFF
TGCGCCAGCAGCTTGTATCCGGGGAACACTGAAGCTTTCTTT
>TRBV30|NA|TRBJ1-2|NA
CAWSPPGGAGGYTF
TGTGCCTGGAGTCCCCCGGGTGGGGCAGGTGGCTACACCTTC
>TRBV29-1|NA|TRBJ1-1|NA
CSVVFYGNTEAFF
TGCAGCGTTGTCTTTTATGGGAACACTGAAGCTTTCTTT
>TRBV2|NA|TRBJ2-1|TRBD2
CATSGTSDYDEQFF
TGTGCCACCTCCGGGACTAGCGATTATGATGAGCAGTTCTTC
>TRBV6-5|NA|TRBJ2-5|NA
CASSALEDYQETQYF
TGTGCCAGCAGTGCCTTGGAAGATTACCAAGAGACCCAGTACTTC
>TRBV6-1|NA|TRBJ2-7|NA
CASSELGTSYEQYF
TGTGCCAGCAGTGAATTGGGGACGTCCTACGAGCAGTACTTC
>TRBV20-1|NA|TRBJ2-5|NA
CSAKETQYF
TGCAGTGCAAAAGAGACCCAGTACTTC
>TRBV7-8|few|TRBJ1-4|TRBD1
CASSNRDRVHEKLFF
TGTGCCAGCAGCAACCGGGACAGGGTACATGAAAAACTGTTTTTT
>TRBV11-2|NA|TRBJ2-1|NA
CASSFSHNEQFF
TGTGCCAGCAGCTTTTCTCACAATGAGCAGTTCTTC
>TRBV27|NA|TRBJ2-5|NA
CASSLLRTHQETQYF
TGTGCCAGCAGTTTACTCCGGACTCATCAAGAGACCCAGTACTTC
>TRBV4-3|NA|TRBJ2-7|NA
CASSQGGVGYEQYF
TGCGCCAGCAGCCAAGGAGGGGTGGGGTACGAGCAGTACTTC
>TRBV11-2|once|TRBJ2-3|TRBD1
CASTTGGDTQYF
TGTGCCAGCACCACAGGGGGAGATACGCAGTATTTT
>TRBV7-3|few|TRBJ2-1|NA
CASSLTQSLNEQFF
TGTGCCAGCAGCTTAACCCAGTCCTTGAATGAGCAGTTCTTC
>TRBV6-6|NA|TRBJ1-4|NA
CASKGRVDEKLFF
TGTGCCAGCAAAGGCAGGGTGGATGAAAAACTGTTTTTT
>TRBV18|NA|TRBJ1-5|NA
CASSPSWGGNSNQPQHF
TGTGCCAGCTCCCCATCCTGGGGGGGTAATAGCAATCAGCCCCAGCATTTT
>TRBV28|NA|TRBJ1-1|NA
CASSLSRGGGTEAFF
TGTGCCAGCAGTTTATCCCGAGGGGGGGGCACTGAAGCTTTCTTT
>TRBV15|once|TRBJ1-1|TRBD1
CATSSQPGQGDNTEAFF
TGTGCCACCAGCAGTCAACCGGGACAGGGGGATAACACTGAAGCTTTCTTT
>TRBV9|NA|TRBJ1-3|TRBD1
CASSAQRQGPGNTIYF
TGTGCCAGCAGCGCCCAACGACAGGGTCCTGGAAACACCATATATTTT
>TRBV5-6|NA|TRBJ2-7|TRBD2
CASSRGGYEQYF
TGTGCCAGCAGCCGGGGGGGCTACGAGCAGTACTTC
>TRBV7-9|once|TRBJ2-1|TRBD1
CASSFLEPGQGLWNEQFF
TGTGCCAGCAGCTTTCTCGAGCCGGGACAGGGGTTGTGGAATGAGCAGTTCTTC
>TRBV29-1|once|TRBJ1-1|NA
CSVEGGSGAFF
TGCAGCGTTGAAGGGGGTTCGGGAGCTTTCTTT
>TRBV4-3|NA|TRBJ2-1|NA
CASSQDPSSNNEQFF
TGCGCCAGCAGCCAAGATCCCTCATCTAACAATGAGCAGTTCTTC
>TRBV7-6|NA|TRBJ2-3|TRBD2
CASSLTLAATDTQYF
TGTGCCAGCAGCTTAACACTAGCGGCCACAGATACGCAGTATTTT
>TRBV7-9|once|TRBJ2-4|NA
CASSSNQVGQYF
TGTGCCAGCAGCTCGAACCAAGTCGGTCAGTACTTC
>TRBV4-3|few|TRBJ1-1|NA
CASSQAATPVDTEAFF
TGCGCCAGCAGCCAAGCAGCGACCCCGGTCGACACTGAAGCTTTCTTT
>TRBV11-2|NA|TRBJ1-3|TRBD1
CASSPWTGGNTIYF
TGTGCCAGCAGCCCGTGGACAGGGGGGAACACCATATATTTT
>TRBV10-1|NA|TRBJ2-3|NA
CASSARDGGTDTQYF
TGCGCCAGCAGTGCCCGGGACGGAGGCACAGATACGCAGTATTTT
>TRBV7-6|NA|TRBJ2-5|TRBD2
CASSPSGVGTQYF
TGTGCCAGCAGCCCTAGCGGGGTAGGGACCCAGTACTTC
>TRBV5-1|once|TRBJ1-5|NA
CASSFEGKFHQPQHF
TGCGCCAGCAGCTTTGAAGGGAAGTTCCACCAGCCCCAGCATTTT
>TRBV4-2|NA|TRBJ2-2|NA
CASSQGLGVTGELFF
TGTGCCAGCAGCCAAGGTCTAGGGGTCACCGGGGAGCTGTTTTTT
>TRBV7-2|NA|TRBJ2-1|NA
CASSPRRGANEQFF
TGTGCCAGCAGCCCCCGACGGGGGGCCAATGAGCAGTTCTTC
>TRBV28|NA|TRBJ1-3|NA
CASSLWPAGNTIYF
TGTGCCAGCAGTTTATGGCCCGCGGGAAACACCATATATTTT
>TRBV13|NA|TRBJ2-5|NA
CASSPARVGQRETQYF
TGTGCCAGCAGCCCGGCAAGGGTGGGGCAGCGGGAGACCCAGTACTTC
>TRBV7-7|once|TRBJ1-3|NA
CAVKAARRGNTIYF
TGTGCAGTAAAGGCGGCGCGCCGTGGAAACACCATATATTTT
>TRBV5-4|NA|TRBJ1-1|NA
CASSVWGTEAFF
TGTGCCAGCAGCGTCTGGGGGACTGAAGCTTTCTTT
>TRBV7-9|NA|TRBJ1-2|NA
CASRQVDGYTF
TGTGCCAGCAGACAGGTAGATGGCTACACCTTC
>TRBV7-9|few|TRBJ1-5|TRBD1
CASSRTGIIQPQHF
TGTGCCAGCAGCCGGACAGGGATTATTCAGCCCCAGCATTTT
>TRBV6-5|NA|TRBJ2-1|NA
CASSVGLRNEQFF
TGTGCCAGCAGTGTGGGTCTACGCAATGAGCAGTTCTTC
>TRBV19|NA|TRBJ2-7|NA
CASSLTGVRALSYEQYF
TGTGCCAGTAGTCTCACCGGCGTTAGGGCGCTCTCCTACGAGCAGTACTTC
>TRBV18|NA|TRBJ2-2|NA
CASSPGSGSNTGELFF
TGTGCCAGCTCACCAGGGTCGGGGTCGAACACCGGGGAGCTGTTTTTT
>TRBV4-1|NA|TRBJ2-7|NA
CASSRLVDSNYEQYF
TGCGCCAGCAGCAGACTAGTAGACTCCAACTACGAGCAGTACTTC
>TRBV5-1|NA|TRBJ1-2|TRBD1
CASRMGQTNYGYTF
TGCGCCAGCAGGATGGGACAGACCAACTATGGCTACACCTTC
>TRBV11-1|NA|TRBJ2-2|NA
CASSLATGASGTGELFF
TGTGCCAGCAGCTTAGCTACAGGCGCCAGCGGGACCGGGGAGCTGTTTTTT
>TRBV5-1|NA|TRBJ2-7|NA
CASSLGLTYEQYF
TGCGCCAGCAGCTTGGGACTTACCTACGAGCAGTACTTC
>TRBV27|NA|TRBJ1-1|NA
CASSLGTGWTEAFF
TGTGCCAGCAGTTTAGGTACAGGGTGGACTGAAGCTTTCTTT
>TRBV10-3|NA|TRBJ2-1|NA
CAISEGQSSYNEQFF
TGTGCCATCAGTGAGGGACAGAGCTCCTACAATGAGCAGTTCTTC